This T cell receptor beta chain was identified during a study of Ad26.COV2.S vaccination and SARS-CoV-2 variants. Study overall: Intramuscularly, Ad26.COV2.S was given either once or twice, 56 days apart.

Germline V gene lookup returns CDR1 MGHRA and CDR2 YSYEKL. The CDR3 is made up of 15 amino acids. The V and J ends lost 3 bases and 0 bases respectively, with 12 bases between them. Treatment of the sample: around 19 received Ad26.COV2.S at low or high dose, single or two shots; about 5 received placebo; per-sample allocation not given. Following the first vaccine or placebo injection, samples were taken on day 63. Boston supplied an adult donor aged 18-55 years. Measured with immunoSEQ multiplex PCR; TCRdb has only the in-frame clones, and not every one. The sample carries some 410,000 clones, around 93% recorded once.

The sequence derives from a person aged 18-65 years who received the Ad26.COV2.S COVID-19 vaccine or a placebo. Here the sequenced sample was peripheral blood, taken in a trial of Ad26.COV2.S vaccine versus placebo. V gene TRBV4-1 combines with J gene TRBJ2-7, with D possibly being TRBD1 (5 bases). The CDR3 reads CASSHGAGPSYEQYF. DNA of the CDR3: TGCGCCAGCAGCCATGGGGCAGGACCCTCCTACGAGCAGTACTTC.